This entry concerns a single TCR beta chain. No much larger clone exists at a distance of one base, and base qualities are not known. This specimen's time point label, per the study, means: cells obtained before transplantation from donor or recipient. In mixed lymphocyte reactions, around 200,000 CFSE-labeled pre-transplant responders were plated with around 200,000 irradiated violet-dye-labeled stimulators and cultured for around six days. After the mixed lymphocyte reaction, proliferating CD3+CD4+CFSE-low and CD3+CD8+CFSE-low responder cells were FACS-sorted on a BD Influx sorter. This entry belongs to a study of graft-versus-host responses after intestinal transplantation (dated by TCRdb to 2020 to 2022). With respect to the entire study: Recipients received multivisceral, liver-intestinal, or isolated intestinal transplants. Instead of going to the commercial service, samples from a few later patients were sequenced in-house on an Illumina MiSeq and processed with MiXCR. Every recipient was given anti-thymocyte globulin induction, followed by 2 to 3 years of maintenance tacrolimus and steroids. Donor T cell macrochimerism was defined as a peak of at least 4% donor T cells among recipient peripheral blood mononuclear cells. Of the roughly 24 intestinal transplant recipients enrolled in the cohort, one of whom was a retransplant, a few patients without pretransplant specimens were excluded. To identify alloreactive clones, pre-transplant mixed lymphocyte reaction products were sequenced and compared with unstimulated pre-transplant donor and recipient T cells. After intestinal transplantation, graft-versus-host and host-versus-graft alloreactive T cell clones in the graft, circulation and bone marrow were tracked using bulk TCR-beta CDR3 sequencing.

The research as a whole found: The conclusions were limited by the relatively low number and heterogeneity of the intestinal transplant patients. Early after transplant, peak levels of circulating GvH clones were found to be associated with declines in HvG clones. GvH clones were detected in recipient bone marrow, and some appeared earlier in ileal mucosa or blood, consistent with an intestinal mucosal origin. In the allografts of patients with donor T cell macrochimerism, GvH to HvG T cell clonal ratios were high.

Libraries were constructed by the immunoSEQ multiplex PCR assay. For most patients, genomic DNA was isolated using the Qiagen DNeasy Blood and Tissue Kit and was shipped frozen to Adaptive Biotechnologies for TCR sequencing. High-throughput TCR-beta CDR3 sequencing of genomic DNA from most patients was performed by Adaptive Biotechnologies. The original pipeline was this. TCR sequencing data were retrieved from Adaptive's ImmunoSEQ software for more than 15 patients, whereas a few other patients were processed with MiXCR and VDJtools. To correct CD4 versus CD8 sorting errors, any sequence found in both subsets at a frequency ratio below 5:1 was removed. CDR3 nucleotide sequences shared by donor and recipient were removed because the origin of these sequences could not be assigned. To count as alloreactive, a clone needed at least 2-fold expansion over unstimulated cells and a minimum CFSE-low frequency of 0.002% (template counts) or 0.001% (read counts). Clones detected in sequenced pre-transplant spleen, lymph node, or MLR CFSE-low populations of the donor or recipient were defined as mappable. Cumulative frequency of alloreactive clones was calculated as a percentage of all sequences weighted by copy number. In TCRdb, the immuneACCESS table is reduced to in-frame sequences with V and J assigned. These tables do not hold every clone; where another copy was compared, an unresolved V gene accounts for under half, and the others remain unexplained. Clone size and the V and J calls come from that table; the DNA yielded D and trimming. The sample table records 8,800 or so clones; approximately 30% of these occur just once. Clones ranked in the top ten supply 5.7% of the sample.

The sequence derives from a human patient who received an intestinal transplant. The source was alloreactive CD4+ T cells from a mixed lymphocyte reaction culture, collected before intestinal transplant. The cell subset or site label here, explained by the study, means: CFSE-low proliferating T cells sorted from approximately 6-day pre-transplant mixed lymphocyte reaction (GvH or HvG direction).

The encoded CDR3 is CASSQVEYNEQFF. The DNA reads TGTGCCAGCAGCCAGGTAGAGTACAATGAGCAGTTCTTC. The chain is made from TRBV4-2 and TRBJ2-1, with the identity of the D gene unclear. V sheds 3 bases and J sheds 4 bases, leaving 7 bases between their ends. Reading the germline V gene gives CDR1 LGHNA and CDR2 YNFKEQ. The CDR3 starts with the cysteine, ends with the phenylalanine, and has 13 residues. Solely the CDR3 DNA is kept, with 39 bases framed from the first base.